The 2 T cell receptor beta chains below come from one sample, sequenced in a study of blood T cell repertoires in COVID-19 (dated by TCRdb to 2020 to 2022). Library method: the immunoSEQ multiplex PCR assay. Sourced from immuneACCESS, this table was stored by TCRdb with only in-frame sequences that have V and J called. A share of the clones is absent; for the studies checked, an unresolved V gene accounts for under half, and the remainder has no known explanation. Within this sample are hundreds of thousands of clones, with 80% of them counted one time only. The top ten clonotypes cover 4.3% of the sample. Sequencing was carried out using PBMCs or T cells enriched from blood (not recorded which). Receptors were obtained from a man aged 30 to 45 with acute COVID-19.

The chain links TRBV11-2 to TRBJ2-3; 9 bases line up with TRBD2. CDR1 is SGHAT and CDR2 is FQNNGV in the germline V gene. The CDR3 extends over 15 amino acids. V was clipped by 4 bases and J by 4 bases; unmatched bases: 6. The CDR3 bases are TGTGCCAGCAGCTCCGGGACTAGCTCGTCAGATACGCAGTATTTT. Its protein product is CASSSGTSSSDTQYF.

The V gene is TRBV12-5, the J gene TRBJ1-3; TRBD1 might be the D (5 bases). Germline V gene data show CDR1 as LGHNT and CDR2 as FRNRAP. CDR3 length: 13 amino acids. The V gene lost 2 bases and the J gene lost 8 bases, with 10 bases spanning the gap. CDR3: CASGLLRGDTIYF. The CDR3, as DNA: TGTGCTAGTGGTTTGCTAAGGGGCGACACCATATATTTT.